A selection of T cell receptor beta chains follows, all from one sample in a study of blood T cell repertoires in COVID-19. Data came from immunoSEQ multiplex PCR; TCRdb stores just in-frame clones and leaves some out. This table has more than 100,000 clones, 86% appearing once. Input material: peripheral blood. Receptors were obtained from a man aged 40-50 years with acute or convalescent COVID-19. The CDR3 runs from the conserved cysteine through the conserved F or W. D genes are given only for firm matches. Not every row has a clone size; where given, it reads once, few, many or a size class.

TGTGCCAGCAGTCGGGACAGGGGGCAGGAAAAACTGTTTTTT	CASSRDRGQEKLFF	TRBD1	14	TRBV2	TRBJ1-4	.
TGTGCCAGCAGCTTACAGGGTTGGGACACCGGGGAGCTGTTTTTT	CASSLQGWDTGELFF	.	15	TRBV7-9	TRBJ2-2	.
TGTGCCACCAGCAGAGAGTACTCCTCCTATGGCTACACCTTC	CATSREYSSYGYTF	.	14	TRBV15	TRBJ1-2	.
TGTGCCAGCTCTCCTCGACAGGGGGCCTCGTCCGAGCAGTACTTC	CASSPRQGASSEQYF	TRBD1	15	TRBV18	TRBJ2-7	.
TGTGCCAGCAGCTTGGTGTTTTCGCCTACCCAATCCTACGAGCAGTACTTC	CASSLVFSPTQSYEQYF	.	17	TRBV5-8	TRBJ2-7	.
TGTGCCAGCAGCGACGACAGGGAAGGTCAGCCCCAGCATTTT	CASSDDREGQPQHF	TRBD1	14	TRBV9	TRBJ1-5	.
TGCGCCAGCAGCTCCGGTACAGTTCCTAACTATGGCTACACCTTC	CASSSGTVPNYGYTF	.	15	TRBV5-1	TRBJ1-2	.
TGTACCAGCAGTTACAATCGGGGGATGGGTGGCTACACCTTC	CTSSYNRGMGGYTF	.	14	TRBV6-5	TRBJ1-2	once
TGTGCCAGCAGTGATTGGGGACAGGGCGACAATGAGCAGTTCTTC	CASSDWGQGDNEQFF	TRBD1	15	TRBV2	TRBJ2-1	.
TGTGCCAGCAGTGAGAGGGACAGGGTAGGGGAAGCTTTCTTT	CASSERDRVGEAFF	TRBD1	14	TRBV2	TRBJ1-1	.
TGTGCCAGCAGTCTTTTTCGGGGGGCCACTGAAGCTTTCTTT	CASSLFRGATEAFF	.	14	TRBV27	TRBJ1-1	.
TGCGCCAGCAGCCAAGATGCGACACAATTAAGGGGCTACACCTTC	CASSQDATQLRGYTF	.	15	TRBV4-1	TRBJ1-2	.
TGTGCCAGCAGCGCGGAGGGACAGGGAAGGCGTGGCTACACCTTC	CASSAEGQGRRGYTF	TRBD1	15	TRBV9	TRBJ1-2	.
TGCGCCAGTGCCACAGATTATAATTCACCCCTCCACTTT	CASATDYNSPLHF	.	13	TRBV5-1	TRBJ1-6	.
TGTGCCAGCAGTTCCCCTAGCGGGAGGGCCAGAGGAGAGCAGTTCTTC	CASSSPSGRARGEQFF	TRBD2	16	TRBV27	TRBJ2-1	.
TGCAGCGTTGTCCGGGACATCTATGGCTACACCTTC	CSVVRDIYGYTF	.	12	TRBV29-1	TRBJ1-2	.
TGTGCCAGCAGCTTTCCTGAGGGCCGAGAGCAGTTCTTC	CASSFPEGREQFF	.	13	TRBV5-4	TRBJ2-1	.
TGTGCCAGCAGCTTAGCAGTACCCGGGACAGGGGCCTACGAGCAGTACTTC	CASSLAVPGTGAYEQYF	TRBD1	17	TRBV7-2	TRBJ2-7	.
TGTGCCAGCAGTCCCGGCCTGAGGACAGTCTCCTACAATGAGCAGTTCTTC	CASSPGLRTVSYNEQFF	.	17	TRBV11-2	TRBJ2-1	.
TGTGCCAGCAGCCAAACATCGGGGGGAGAGCAGTTCTTC	CASSQTSGGEQFF	TRBD2	13	TRBV3-1/TRBV3-2	TRBJ2-1	.
TGTGCCAGCAGCCACGAAAGGACTAGCGGGAGACATGAGCAGTTCTTC	CASSHERTSGRHEQFF	TRBD2	16	TRBV7-2	TRBJ2-1	once
TGTGCCAGCAGTTTAAGGACAGCACAAGAGACCCAGTACTTC	CASSLRTAQETQYF	.	14	TRBV6-5	TRBJ2-5	.
TGTGCCAGCAGCTCCTTATCCGGGGGGGGCAGCAATCAGCCCCAGCATTTT	CASSSLSGGGSNQPQHF	.	17	TRBV5-6	TRBJ1-5	.
TGTGCCAGCAGCCAATTCGTCGCAGATACGCAGTATTTT	CASSQFVADTQYF	.	13	TRBV4-2	TRBJ2-3	once
TGTGCCAGCAGCGTATTCGGGGGGGCCCAAGAGACCCAGTACTTC	CASSVFGGAQETQYF	TRBD2	15	TRBV9	TRBJ2-5	few
TGTGCCAGCAGTTTATCGGGGAGAGGGAATGAAAAACTGTTTTTT	CASSLSGRGNEKLFF	.	15	TRBV27	TRBJ1-4	.
TGTGCCAGCAGTTTAGGCAGGGCAAGCTACGAGCAGTACTTC	CASSLGRASYEQYF	.	14	TRBV27	TRBJ2-7	.